The entry below describes one T cell receptor (beta chain). This clonotype was counted between two and nine times. This receptor's antigen is unknown. Base qualities are not at hand, and no much larger clone is one base apart. This sample is part of a study (dated by TCRdb to 2016 to 2017). Libraries came from RT-PCR. Sequencing used an Illumina MiSeq. TCRdb itself trimmed the public reads at Q25 with fastp, ran MiXCR and retained productive beta chains. When rows share a CDR3 protein, they turn into one entry using the most common DNA and genes. Within this sample are about 680,000 distinct CDR3 sequences, with 11% to 15% of them counted one time only. 3% to 4.5% of the sample goes to the ten largest clones. V lost 2 bases and J lost 0 bases, and the count of bases not matched to a germline gene is 7. The cysteine opens and the phenylalanine closes a CDR3 of 17 amino acids. Only the CDR3 DNA stays, 51 bases, in frame from base 1. Via the germline V gene (reference sequence), CDR1 is LGHDT and CDR2 YNNKEL.

The sample taken for sequencing was memory CD4+ T cells from blood. This TCR came from a female donor in good health, serving as a healthy control. The V gene is TRBV3-1 and the J gene is TRBJ2-7; 10 middle bases align to TRBD2. The nucleotides are TGTGCCAGCAGCCAACTCTCTAGCGGGAGTGTCTCCTACGAGCAGTACTTC. It is translated as CASSQLSSGSVSYEQYF.